Following are 20 T cell receptor beta chains from one sample sequenced in a study of beta chain features in type 1 diabetes. The sequenced template was cDNA made from the entire isolated RNA. TCRdb keeps only in-frame clones here, not all; method: immunoSEQ multiplex PCR. Among 350,000 or so clones listed, about 20% were seen once. Material: naive CD4+ T cells from blood. These receptors were taken from a woman under 30 in good health.

This chain connects TRBV7-2 to TRBJ2-3; D is possibly TRBD1 (5 bases). The CDR3 is made up of 14 amino acids. Trimming removed 3 bases at V and 2 bases at J, with 9 bases between. Per germline, CDR1 SGHTA and CDR2 FQGNSA. CDR3 nucleotide sequence: TGTGCCAGCAGCTTCCAGGGCTACACAGATACGCAGTATTTT. It encodes CASSFQGYTDTQYF.

This sequence joins TRBV2 and TRBJ1-2; 8 nucleotides agree with TRBD1. The CDR3 length is 15 residues. Losses at the gene ends were 5 bases for V and 4 bases for J; bases not matched to a gene: 9. CDR1 and CDR2 (germline): SNHLY, FYNNEI. The CDR3 here is CASSPGTGLTYGYTF. The DNA for the CDR3 is TGTGCCAGCAGTCCCGGGACAGGTCTTACCTATGGCTACACCTTC.

The CDR3 here is CASSSWTGPNSPLHF. The CDR3 DNA sequence: TGTGCCAGCAGCTCCTGGACAGGGCCTAATTCACCCCTCCACTTT. This chain uses TRBV7-9 with TRBJ1-6; 8 bases agree with TRBD1. V lost 4 bases to trimming and J lost 6 bases; unmatched junction nucleotides: 5. This CDR3 spans 15 amino acids. In germline, CDR1 is SEHNR, CDR2 FQNEAQ (reference sequence).

Here the CDR3 DNA reads TGCGCCAGCAGCCAACAGACAGGCTACGCCGAGCAGTACTTC. Protein product: CASSQQTGYAEQYF. This chain connects TRBV4-3 to TRBJ2-7; tentatively, D is TRBD1 (6 bases). Trimming removed 2 bases from V and 6 bases from J, with 14 bases in between. Germline V gene sequence: CDR1 LGHNA, CDR2 YSLEER. This CDR3 spans 14 amino acids.

About this clone itself: The junction differs from germline at one of its ends, possibly a read error. The chain combines TRBV7-9 with TRBJ2-2, with D perhaps TRBD1 (6 bases). The CDR3 is 14 residues long. In germline, CDR1 is SEHNR, CDR2 FQNEAQ (reference sequence). For the CDR3, the DNA is TGCGCACAGGGACCGGGTGCGGACACCGGGGAGCTGTTTTTT. It encodes CAQGPGADTGELFF.

The chain combines TRBV5-1 with TRBJ1-1; maybe TRBD1 (5 bases). CDR1 is SGHRS and CDR2 is YFSETQ in the germline V gene. Trimming removed 4 bases from V and 6 bases from J, with 19 bases in between. The CDR3 loop spans 15 amino acids. This CDR3 is CASSTGARPGAEAFF. The CDR3 region has the DNA TGCGCCAGCAGCACTGGGGCCCGCCCGGGCGCTGAAGCTTTCTTT.

The rearrangement uses TRBV27 and TRBJ2-7; a weak D match, TRBD2 (6 bases). This CDR3 is 15 amino acids long. Germline V gene lookup returns CDR1 MNHEY and CDR2 SMNVEV (reference sequence). V was cut by 2 bases and J by 4 bases, with 15 bases left in between. The CDR3 DNA follows: TGTGCCAGCAGTTTAGGGCGGGGTTGGGGGTACGAGCAGTACTTC. It encodes CASSLGRGWGYEQYF.

The chain employs TRBV27 and TRBJ2-1; 7 nucleotides agree with TRBD2. The germline CDR1 and CDR2 sequences are MNHEY and SMNVEV (reference sequence). The length of the CDR3 is 13 residues. V was clipped by 3 bases and J by 8 bases; unmatched bases: 4. The CDR3 DNA sequence: TGTGCCAGCAGTTTGGCTAGCGGATATGAGCAGTTCTTC. Translation: CASSLASGYEQFF.

The table lists this clone with a few counts. The chain employs TRBV30 and TRBJ2-3; D possibly corresponds to TRBD2 (5 bases). The length of the CDR3 is 13 residues. V lost 8 bases to trimming and J lost 6 bases, with 18 bases between them. Germline assignment: CDR1 GTSNPN and CDR2 SVGIG (reference sequence). This CDR3 reads CAGGGLGADTQYF. CDR3 nucleotides: TGTGCCGGAGGAGGCCTGGGTGCCGATACGCAGTATTTT.

The sample holds a few counts of this clone. The chain is built from TRBV2 and TRBJ1-5; a possible D gene is TRBD1 (5 bases). Trimming left V 4 bases short and J 0 bases short, with 13 bases between. CDR1 is SNHLY, CDR2 FYNNEI, per germline. The CDR3 covers 16 residues. The CDR3 DNA reads TGTGCCAGCAGTGCGGAGGGACTGGCTAGCAATCAGCCCCAGCATTTT. Encoded protein: CASSAEGLASNQPQHF.

The sample holds a few counts of this clone. DNA for the CDR3: TGTGCCAGCTCCCTGGTCAGGGGGCGCAATGAGCAGTTCTTC. Its translation is CASSLVRGRNEQFF. The V gene is TRBV2, the J gene TRBJ2-1; 8 bases fit TRBD1. Germline lookup yields CDR1 SNHLY and CDR2 FYNNEI. With V trimmed by 8 bases and J by 6 bases, 9 bases remained unmatched. The CDR3 consists of 14 residues.

This clone was found a few times. This chain links TRBV6-5 with TRBJ2-5; tentative D call: TRBD1 (6 bases). The V end was cut by 5 bases, the J end by 5 bases, with 15 bases between. CDR1 MNHEY and CDR2 SVGAGI come from the germline V gene. CDR3 length: 14 residues. Here the CDR3 DNA reads TGTGCCAGCAGTCTCTACAGGGTCCGGGAGACCCAGTACTTC. Its protein product is CASSLYRVRETQYF.

CDR3 bases: TGTGCCAGCAGTTCTCCGACAGGGCGGGAGACCCAGTACTTC. It codes for CASSSPTGRETQYF. V and J are TRBV6-5 and TRBJ2-5, with 7 bases fitting TRBD1. The CDR3 consists of 14 residues. CDR1 and CDR2 from the germline V gene are MNHEY and SVGAGI. V trimming: 4 bases; J trimming: 5 bases; junction bases outside the gene matches: 7.

This clone was seen a handful of times. This chain uses TRBV11-2 with TRBJ2-1, with D possibly TRBD1 on 6 matching bases. There are 15 residues in the CDR3. Trimming took off 4 bases at V and 6 bases at J, with 16 bases between the two ends. Germline V CDR1 and CDR2: SGHAT, FQNNGV. CDR3 in DNA: TGTGCCAGCAGCTGGGTAGCCGGGACAAGCAATGAGCAGTTCTTC. Its protein is CASSWVAGTSNEQFF.

V is TRBV5-6 and J is TRBJ2-7, with 11 bases aligning to TRBD2. With 5 bases clipped from V and 0 bases from J, the junction kept 7 bases outside the gene matches. Germline CDR1 reads SGHDT; CDR2 reads YYEEEE. The length of the CDR3 is 16 residues. The CDR3 protein is CASSPVGLAGSYEQYF. In DNA, the CDR3 is TGTGCCAGCAGTCCCGTCGGACTAGCGGGCTCCTACGAGCAGTACTTC.

The sample holds a few counts of this clone. This rearrangement joins TRBV4-1 to TRBJ1-3; 7 nucleotides match TRBD1. This CDR3 contains 16 residues. Germline CDR1 MGHRA, CDR2 YSYEKL. V shed 2 bases, J shed 4 bases, and the junction held 8 bases outside the gene matches. The CDR3 bases are TGCGCCAGCAGCCAACCTCCCCGGGACAGAGGAAACACCATATATTTT. Translated: CASSQPPRDRGNTIYF.

The chain couples TRBV14 to TRBJ2-7, with D possibly TRBD2 on 5 matching bases. This CDR3 contains 14 residues. CDR1 is SGHDN, CDR2 FVKESK, per germline. Between the trimmed V and J ends, which lost 1 base and 5 bases, there was a span of 12 bases. The CDR3, as DNA: TGTGCCAGCAGCCAAGGACTGGGAGAGCACGAGCAGTACTTC. It translates to CASSQGLGEHEQYF.

The V call is TRBV2, the J call TRBJ1-1; TRBD1 might be the D (6 bases). Germline V gives CDR1 SNHLY, CDR2 FYNNEI. Between the trimmed V and J ends, which lost 9 bases and 0 bases, there was a span of 11 bases. This CDR3 region has 13 residues. The CDR3 spells CASVDRMNTEAFF. In DNA, the CDR3 is TGTGCCAGTGTGGACAGAATGAACACTGAAGCTTTCTTT. The entire variable domain, with the rest obtained from reference TRBV2 and TRBJ1-1, is as follows: EPEVTQTPSHQVTQMGQEVILRCVPISNHLYFYWYRQILGQKVEFLVSFYNNEISEKSEIFDDQFSVERPDGSNFTLKIRSTKLEDSAMYFCASVDRMNTEAFFGQGTRLTVV.

The CDR3 reads CASQQGPGQPQHF. CDR3 DNA sequence: TGTGCCAGCCAACAGGGCCCCGGTCAGCCCCAGCATTTT. This chain connects TRBV5-6 to TRBJ1-5, with TRBD1 as a possible D gene (6 bases). This CDR3 spans 13 amino acids. Germline V gives CDR1 SGHDT, CDR2 YYEEEE. V lost 7 bases and J lost 6, with 14 bases in between.

This chain connects TRBV4-3 to TRBJ2-7; D not resolved. This CDR3 is 14 amino acids long. From germline, CDR1 is LGHNA and CDR2 YSLEER. Trimming removed 0 bases at V and 1 base at J, with 7 bases between. The CDR3: CASSQDFGSYEQYF. The DNA of the CDR3 is TGCGCCAGCAGCCAAGATTTCGGTTCCTACGAGCAGTACTTC.